This TCR beta chain was recovered during a study of cytomegalovirus exposure and HLA in healthy donors. Study observations and caveats: The authors enumerated 150 to 200 TCR beta chains as linked to cytomegalovirus.

Comment on this clone: Its matching antigen is unknown.

Clones were sequenced by immunoSEQ multiplex PCR, and TCRdb holds only the in-frame ones, with some missing. The sample shows roughly 140,000 clones, around 90% of them seen only once. This TCR was sampled from a young man in good health and CMV-seropositive. The sample comprised PBMCs.

The CDR3 DNA is TGTGCCAGCAATACTGGTCGGGACACTGAAGCTTTCTTT. Residues: CASNTGRDTEAFF. The chain couples TRBV2 to TRBJ1-1; D unresolved. The CDR3 extends over 13 amino acids. Trimming took off 7 bases at V and 3 bases at J, with 12 bases between the two ends. Germline V gene sequence: CDR1 SNHLY, CDR2 FYNNEI. The full variable domain, rest sourced from reference TRBV2 and TRBJ1-1, is EPEVTQTPSHQVTQMGQEVILRCVPISNHLYFYWYRQILGQKVEFLVSFYNNEISEKSEIFDDQFSVERPDGSNFTLKIRSTKLEDSAMYFCASNTGRDTEAFFGQGTRLTVV.